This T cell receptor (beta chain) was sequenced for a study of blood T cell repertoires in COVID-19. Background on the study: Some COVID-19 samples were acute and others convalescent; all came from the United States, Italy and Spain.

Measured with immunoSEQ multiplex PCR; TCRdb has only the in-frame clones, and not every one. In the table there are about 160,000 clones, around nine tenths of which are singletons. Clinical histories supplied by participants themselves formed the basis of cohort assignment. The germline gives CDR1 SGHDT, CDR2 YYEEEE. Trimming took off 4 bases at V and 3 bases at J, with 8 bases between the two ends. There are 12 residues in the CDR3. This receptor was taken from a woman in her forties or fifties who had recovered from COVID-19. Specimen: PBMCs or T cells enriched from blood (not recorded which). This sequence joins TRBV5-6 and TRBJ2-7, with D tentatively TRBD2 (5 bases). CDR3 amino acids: CASSRRGYEQYF. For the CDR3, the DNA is TGTGCCAGCAGCCGTCGGGGCTACGAGCAGTACTTC. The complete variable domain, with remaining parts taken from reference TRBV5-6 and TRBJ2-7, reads DAGVTQSPTHLIKTRGQQVTLRCSPKSGHDTVSWYQQALGQGPQFIFQYYEEEERQRGNFPDRFSGHQFPNYSSELNVNALLLGDSALYLCASSRRGYEQYFGPGTRLTVT.